Below, 32 T cell receptor beta chains from the same sample are listed, as sequenced in a study of shared clonotypes between healthy human individuals. Profiling relied on immunoSEQ multiplex PCR, and the TCRdb table lists in-frame clones only, not all of them. This table holds 2 million to 2.5 million clones, under 97% found once. Sequenced input: naive CD4+ T cells sorted from blood. Subset defined: CD45RA+ positively selected. The receptors derive from a man in his late teens or twenties in good health.

This chain uses TRBV13 with TRBJ2-7; 11 bases are a match to TRBD2. CDR1 and CDR2 (germline): PRHDT, FYEKMQ (reference sequence). V lost 3 bases and J lost 0; bases outside the gene matches: 4. This CDR3 has 16 amino acids. CDR3 in DNA: TGTGCCAGCAGCTTTAGGGGGACTAGCGGCTCCTACGAGCAGTACTTC. It translates to CASSFRGTSGSYEQYF.

In regard to this clone: Other nucleotide sequences from this sample produce the same CDR3. The J gene is TRBJ2-7, the V gene TRBV7-6; D gene unclear. The CDR3 is 13 residues long. The V gene's germline CDR1 is SGHVS and CDR2 FNYEAQ. With 1 base removed from V and 3 bases from J, the gap between germline ends came to 7 bases. The CDR3 is CASSLGQLYEQYF. In DNA, the CDR3 is TGTGCCAGCAGCTTAGGGCAGCTCTACGAGCAGTACTTC.

The chain links TRBV6-4 to TRBJ2-3, with D uncertain. Germline V gene data show CDR1 as MRHNA and CDR2 as SNTAGT. The CDR3 contains 13 residues. Trimming cost V 6 bases and J 2 bases, with 9 bases left between them. CDR3 DNA: TGTGCCAGCAGCAGGAGTATCACAGATACGCAGTATTTT. Translated: CASSRSITDTQYF.

V and J are TRBV5-1 and TRBJ2-5; 7 positions agree with TRBD1. The CDR3 covers 15 residues. V shed 4 bases and J 1 base; nucleotides not matched to a gene: 7. Looked up from germline, CDR1 is SGHRS and CDR2 is YFSETQ. The CDR3 nucleotides read TGCGCCAGCAGCAGACACAGGGGAGTCCAAGAGACCCAGTACTTC. This translates into CASSRHRGVQETQYF.

This chain uses TRBV6-6 with TRBJ1-3; D is unclear. CDR1 MNHNY and CDR2 SVGAGI come from the germline V gene (reference sequence). Deletions cut 6 bases from V and 2 bases from J, with 14 bases between. The CDR3 is 15 residues long. The CDR3 nucleotides read TGTGCCAGCAGCCCTTTCTTCGAAGCTGGAAACACCATATATTTT. It is translated as CASSPFFEAGNTIYF.

This clone was counted a single time. The chain combines TRBV6-5 with TRBJ2-2; the D is unclear. Trimming removed 6 bases from V and 6 bases from J, with 14 bases in between. The CDR3 covers 14 residues. Looked up from germline, CDR1 is MNHEY and CDR2 is SVGAGI. CDR3 nucleotides: TGTGCCAGCAGCCCTATCGGAGTTCCCGGGGAGCTGTTTTTT. It yields the protein CASSPIGVPGELFF.

The chain has TRBV6-1 and TRBJ1-1; D possibly corresponds to TRBD1 (6 bases). This CDR3 has 14 residues. The V end lost 6 bases, the J end lost 4 bases, and 15 bases lay between the germline ends. CDR1 is MNHNS and CDR2 is SASEGT in the germline V gene. The CDR3 DNA reads TGTGCCAGCAGAGACCTACAGGGAGGCACTGAAGCTTTCTTT. Its protein product is CASRDLQGGTEAFF.

J is TRBJ2-5 and V is TRBV19; 10 nucleotides match TRBD1. V lost 2 bases and J lost 1; bases outside the gene matches: 7. This CDR3 has 17 residues. Germline loops: CDR1 LNHDA, CDR2 SQIVND (reference sequence). The CDR3 sequence is CASSIMGQGLTQETQYF. CDR3 nucleotides: TGTGCCAGTAGTATAATGGGACAGGGGCTAACCCAAGAGACCCAGTACTTC.

The chain is built from TRBV6-4 and TRBJ1-5; D is uncertain. Trimming cost V 6 bases and J 7 bases, with 13 bases left between them. This CDR3 is 13 amino acids long. CDR1 and CDR2 (germline): MRHNA, SNTAGT. The DNA of the CDR3 is TGTGCCAGCAGCGAGGAGGTCGGACAGCCCCAGCATTTT. Translation gives CASSEEVGQPQHF.

Notes on this clone: This same CDR3 is encoded by further DNA sequences in the sample. The genes are TRBV11-2 and TRBJ2-5, with 11 nucleotides matching TRBD2. Germline V gives CDR1 SGHAT, CDR2 FQNNGV. The V segment lost 1 base and the J segment 5 bases; nucleotides outside the gene matches: 0. The CDR3 totals 14 residues. CDR3: CASSLASGGETQYF. CDR3 sequence (DNA): TGTGCCAGCAGCTTAGCTAGCGGGGGGGAGACCCAGTACTTC.

The rearrangement uses TRBV18 and TRBJ1-2; D gene ambiguous. CDR3 length: 15 amino acids. Germline assignment: CDR1 KGHSH and CDR2 LQKENI. V lost 1 base to trimming and J lost 0 bases, with 9 bases between them. CDR3 DNA: TGTGCCAGCTCACCACTCGACGGAACTAACTATGGCTACACCTTC. Translated, it gives CASSPLDGTNYGYTF.

This sequence joins TRBV7-2 and TRBJ2-4, with TRBD1 matching 7 bases. The CDR3 loop spans 14 amino acids. Trimming at V came to 5 bases and at J to 5 bases, leaving 6 bases not matched to a gene. Germline lookup yields CDR1 SGHTA and CDR2 FQGNSA. Here the CDR3 DNA reads TGTGCCAGCAGCCAGCGACAGGGAGAAAACATTCAGTACTTC. It specifies CASSQRQGENIQYF.

The chain has TRBV5-8 and TRBJ1-2, with TRBD1 matching over 8 bases. Looked up from germline, CDR1 is SGHTS and CDR2 is YDEGEE. V lost 5 bases to trimming and J lost 2 bases; unmatched junction nucleotides: 8. The CDR3 is 15 amino acids. For the CDR3, the DNA is TGTGCCAGCAGGCCGGGACAGGAGACAAACTATGGCTACACCTTC. As protein: CASRPGQETNYGYTF.

This sequence joins TRBV11-3 and TRBJ2-1; 15 positions match TRBD2. This CDR3 spans 15 amino acids. V shed 5 bases, J shed 9 bases, and the junction held 5 bases outside the gene matches. Germline V gene data show CDR1 as SGHNT and CDR2 as YENEEA. The CDR3 loop is CASSTGTSGRTEQFF. The CDR3 DNA reads as TGTGCCAGCAGCACCGGGACTAGCGGGAGGACTGAGCAGTTCTTC.

The chain links TRBV25-1 to TRBJ2-7, with 8 bases that match TRBD2. V dropped 6 bases and J dropped 2; count of bases not matched to a gene: 6. This CDR3 region has 14 residues. CDR1 and CDR2 from the germline V gene are MGHDK and SYGVNS. The CDR3 sequence is CASRKSGSAYEQYF. CDR3 DNA sequence: TGTGCCAGCAGGAAAAGCGGGAGCGCCTACGAGCAGTACTTC.

The rearrangement joins TRBV7-9 to TRBJ2-7; D gene uncertain. Germline values: CDR1 SEHNR, CDR2 FQNEAQ (reference sequence). Trimming stripped 5 bases from V and 1 base from J, with 9 bases between. CDR3 size: 13 residues. In DNA form, the CDR3 reads TGTGCCAGCAGCCCCCAGAGTTCCTACGAGCAGTACTTC. Translation: CASSPQSSYEQYF.

This clone was recorded only once. CDR3 DNA sequence: TGTGCCAGCACCGCCGGGACAGGGTTTGGGGCTTTCTTT. Translated, it gives CASTAGTGFGAFF. The chain recombines TRBV2 with TRBJ1-1; 9 bases fit TRBD1. Per the germline V gene, CDR1 is SNHLY and CDR2 is FYNNEI. Trimming took 7 bases from V and 11 from J; bases not matched to a gene: 11. The CDR3 runs 13 residues.

V gene TRBV9 combines with J gene TRBJ1-2; D not resolved. The CDR3 consists of 16 residues. V lost 3 bases to trimming and J lost 4 bases, with 19 bases between them. From germline, CDR1 is SGDLS and CDR2 YYNGEE. The CDR3 region has the DNA TGTGCCAGCAGCGCGGGGTCGACCGTTCTTGGCTATGGCTACACCTTC. This sequence encodes CASSAGSTVLGYGYTF.

The count of this clone is one. The CDR3 sequence: CSVEDWTGLNTEAFF. In nucleotides, the CDR3 is TGCAGCGTTGAAGATTGGACAGGGCTGAACACTGAAGCTTTCTTT. This sequence joins TRBV29-1 and TRBJ1-1, with TRBD1 identical over 8 bases. There are 15 residues in the CDR3. CDR1 and CDR2 (germline): SQVTM, ANQGSEA. Unmatched junction bases numbered 3, after V lost 0 bases and J lost 0 bases.

The rearrangement joins TRBV2 to TRBJ2-2; D gene uncertain. The V end lost 7 bases, the J end lost 5 bases, and 11 bases lay between the germline ends. The CDR3 is 13 residues long. The V gene's germline CDR1 is SNHLY and CDR2 FYNNEI. The CDR3 protein is CASTLKQTGELFF. The CDR3 DNA follows: TGTGCCAGCACCCTGAAACAAACCGGGGAGCTGTTTTTT.

This chain joins TRBV25-1 and TRBJ2-6; 9 bases line up with TRBD2. The J segment lost 0 bases and the V segment lost 4 bases, leaving 4 bases of the junction unmatched. The CDR3 contains 17 residues. Germline V gene data show CDR1 as MGHDK and CDR2 as SYGVNS. CDR3 residues: CASSALAGFSGANVLTF. The CDR3 nucleotides read TGTGCCAGCAGTGCCCTAGCGGGATTCTCTGGGGCCAACGTCCTGACTTTC.

The CDR3 bases are TGTGCCAGCTCACAACGCGGGAACACTGAAGCTTTCTTT. It specifies CASSQRGNTEAFF. The chain joins TRBV18 to TRBJ1-1; D gene uncertain. The CDR3 runs to 13 residues. The germline V gene encodes CDR1 KGHSH and CDR2 LQKENI. V lost 4 bases, J lost 1 base, and 7 bases lay in between.

The genes are TRBV5-1 and TRBJ1-1; D not certain. V shed 4 bases and J shed 1 base, with 29 bases lying between them. The CDR3 sequence is 20 residues long. Germline V gene sequence: CDR1 SGHRS, CDR2 YFSETQ. CDR3 DNA: TGCGCCAGCAGCCGCAACAGCTTTTCCCCCTCATACTCTCAGAACACTGAAGCTTTCTTT. It encodes CASSRNSFSPSYSQNTEAFF.

The chain carries TRBV10-3 and TRBJ2-2, with D perhaps TRBD1 (5 bases). V lost 7 bases and J lost 7, with 10 bases in between. Germline V lookup: CDR1 ENHRY, CDR2 SYGVKD. This CDR3 is built from 12 residues. The CDR3 region is CAITGHHGELFF. The CDR3, as DNA: TGTGCCATCACCGGACACCACGGGGAGCTGTTTTTT.

This rearrangement joins TRBV28 to TRBJ2-1, with 8 bases aligning to TRBD2. V gave up 4 bases and J gave up 7 bases; unmatched junction bases: 9. The CDR3 is made up of 15 amino acids. Germline V gene data show CDR1 as MDHEN and CDR2 as SYDVKM. Here the CDR3 reads CASSSPGLVGNEQFF. For the CDR3, the DNA is TGTGCCAGCAGTTCCCCGGGACTAGTGGGGAATGAGCAGTTCTTC.

This chain links TRBV9 with TRBJ1-1, with D hard to call. The CDR3 is made up of 14 amino acids. The germline V gene encodes CDR1 SGDLS and CDR2 YYNGEE. V was shortened by 1 base and J by 4 bases, with 11 bases between the two germline ends. The CDR3 sequence is CASSVTHLSTEAFF. In DNA form, the CDR3 reads TGTGCCAGCAGCGTAACCCACCTGAGCACTGAAGCTTTCTTT.

Concerning this clone: At the DNA level, this CDR3 is encoded by other sequences in the same sample as well. The chain recombines TRBV6-6 with TRBJ2-3; no reliable D call. Germline-derived CDR1 and CDR2 are MNHNY and SVGAGI (reference sequence). Trimming removed 2 bases from V and 6 bases from J, with 3 bases in between. The CDR3 is 11 residues long. This CDR3 reads CASSYGDTQYF. Here the CDR3 DNA reads TGTGCCAGCAGTTACGGGGATACGCAGTATTTT.

The gene calls are TRBV18 and TRBJ1-1, with 11 bases fitting TRBD1. Germline trimming cut 7 bases from V and 0 bases from J; bases unmatched to any gene: 7. The CDR3 consists of 16 residues. Germline CDR1 and CDR2: KGHSH and LQKENI. CDR3 nucleotides: TGTGCCAGCTTACCGGGACAGGGGGGGTTGAACACTGAAGCTTTCTTT. Residues: CASLPGQGGLNTEAFF. Variable domain in full (rest from reference TRBV18 and TRBJ1-1): NAGVMQNPRHLVRRRGQEARLRCSPMKGHSHVYWYRQLPEEGLKFMVYLQKENIIDESGMPKERFSAEFPKEGPSILRIQQVVRGDSAAYFCASLPGQGGLNTEAFFGQGTRLTVV.

The chain couples TRBV18 to TRBJ1-4; D is unresolved. V was trimmed by 3 bases and J by 3 bases, leaving 11 bases between them. The germline CDR1 and CDR2 sequences are KGHSH and LQKENI. This CDR3 spans 15 amino acids. The CDR3 region is CASSPAVGPNEKLFF. CDR3 in DNA: TGTGCCAGCTCACCCGCGGTCGGCCCTAATGAAAAACTGTTTTTT.

The table lists this clone with a count of one. The gene calls are TRBV5-6 and TRBJ1-2, with 9 bases aligning to TRBD1. Germline assignment: CDR1 SGHDT and CDR2 YYEEEE. The CDR3 extends over 15 amino acids. J gave up 4 bases and V 2 bases, and 6 bases lay outside the gene matches. The CDR3 loop reads CASSFALTGGYGYTF. The CDR3, as DNA: TGTGCCAGCAGCTTCGCCCTGACAGGGGGCTATGGCTACACCTTC. Variable domain in full (rest from reference TRBV5-6 and TRBJ1-2): DAGVTQSPTHLIKTRGQQVTLRCSPKSGHDTVSWYQQALGQGPQFIFQYYEEEERQRGNFPDRFSGHQFPNYSSELNVNALLLGDSALYLCASSFALTGGYGYTFGSGTRLTVV.

The chain combines TRBV2 with TRBJ1-4; D gene ambiguous. V lost 4 bases and J 5 bases, leaving 11 bases between the germline ends. Germline-derived CDR1 and CDR2 are SNHLY and FYNNEI. The CDR3 extends over 14 amino acids. CDR3: CASSGTGKNEKLFF. The CDR3 coding sequence is TGTGCCAGCAGTGGAACCGGGAAAAATGAAAAACTGTTTTTT.

The rearrangement joins TRBV19 to TRBJ2-7; D is undetermined. Trimming stripped 6 bases from V and 3 bases from J, with 12 bases between. CDR1 and CDR2 from the germline V gene are LNHDA and SQIVND (reference sequence). The CDR3 is 13 residues long. The CDR3 nucleotides are TGTGCCAGTAGAGACCCCAACTTCTACGAGCAGTACTTC. This codes for CASRDPNFYEQYF.